These 15 T cell receptor beta chains share one sample of origin, sequenced in a study of cytomegalovirus exposure and HLA in healthy donors. The assay was immunoSEQ multiplex PCR, and TCRdb's table has in-frame clones only and misses some. The sample consists of 150,000 to 200,000 clones, 85% of them appearing once. What was sequenced was PBMCs. The receptors stem from a man between 18 and 29 years old in good health and CMV-seropositive.

V usage is TRBV5-4 and J usage is TRBJ2-1; 9 nucleotides line up with TRBD2. Trimming at V came to 5 bases and at J to 0 bases, leaving 9 bases not matched to a gene. Germline CDR1 and CDR2: SGHNT and YYREEE (reference sequence). This CDR3 is 17 amino acids long. CDR3 region: CASRGGLAISSYNEQFF. Written as DNA, the CDR3 is TGTGCCAGCAGGGGAGGACTAGCGATCAGCTCCTACAATGAGCAGTTCTTC.

The gene calls are TRBV6-5 and TRBJ1-1; 8 bases are a match to TRBD1. This CDR3 has 13 residues. Germline V gives CDR1 MNHEY, CDR2 SVGAGI. V dropped 7 bases and J dropped 2; count of bases not matched to a gene: 3. The CDR3 spells CASTQGANTEAFF. CDR3 nucleotides: TGTGCCAGCACCCAGGGGGCTAACACTGAAGCTTTCTTT.

The CDR3 protein is CAGGDPSGANVLTF. CDR3 bases: TGTGCTGGGGGGGATCCCTCTGGGGCCAACGTCCTGACTTTC. The rearrangement joins TRBV2 to TRBJ2-6; 7 positions agree with TRBD2. Germline loops: CDR1 SNHLY, CDR2 FYNNEI. CDR3 size: 14 residues.

The rearrangement uses TRBV6-5 and TRBJ1-2; D is possibly TRBD1 (6 bases). The V gene lost 4 bases and the J gene lost 7 bases, with 13 bases spanning the gap. This CDR3 comprises 13 residues. The V gene's germline CDR1 is MNHEY and CDR2 SVGAGI. This chain's CDR3 is CASSSTGLGGYTF. The DNA of the CDR3 is TGTGCCAGCAGTTCCACAGGGTTGGGTGGCTACACCTTC.

The rearrangement joins TRBV28 to TRBJ2-1, with a weak D call TRBD2 (5 bases). This CDR3 has 15 residues. The ends were cut back, 6 bases at V and 5 bases at J, with 17 bases in the middle. CDR1 is MDHEN, CDR2 SYDVKM, per germline. CDR3 DNA sequence: TGTGCCAGCAGCTCAGGAGGCAACGGCGACAATGAGCAGTTCTTC. Protein: CASSSGGNGDNEQFF.

The chain joins TRBV6-5 to TRBJ1-2; 8 nucleotides match TRBD1. CDR1 and CDR2 from the germline V gene are MNHEY and SVGAGI. V dropped 6 bases and J dropped 5; count of bases not matched to a gene: 11. The CDR3 spans 15 residues. The CDR3 bases are TGTGCCAGCAGCCCTACCGGACAGGGCTATTATGGCTACACCTTC. Translation: CASSPTGQGYYGYTF.

This sequence joins TRBV19 and TRBJ1-2; TRBD1 is a possible D gene (6 bases). V lost 5 bases and J lost 8, with 15 bases in between. Germline V gives CDR1 LNHDA, CDR2 SQIVND (reference sequence). The CDR3 is 13 residues long. For the CDR3, the DNA is TGTGCCAGTAGTCCCGGACAGTTTGGGGGCTACACCTTC. Its translation: CASSPGQFGGYTF. Full variable domain (outside the CDR3, taken from reference TRBV19 and TRBJ1-2): DGGITQSPKYLFRKEGQNVTLSCEQNLNHDAMYWYRQDPGQGLRLIYYSQIVNDFQKGDIAEGYSVSREKKESFPLTVTSAQKNPTAFYLCASSPGQFGGYTFGSGTRLTVV.

This chain joins TRBV27 and TRBJ2-7, with 8 bases aligning to TRBD1. This CDR3 is built from 14 residues. Trimming took 5 bases from V and 7 from J; bases not matched to a gene: 10. The germline CDR1 and CDR2 sequences are MNHEY and SMNVEV (reference sequence). In DNA form, the CDR3 reads TGTGCCAGCAGTCCCCCGGGACAGGTTGTAGAGCAGTACTTC. Protein: CASSPPGQVVEQYF.

V gene TRBV28 combines with J gene TRBJ2-1, with TRBD1 matching over 8 bases. Germline V gives CDR1 MDHEN, CDR2 SYDVKM. The CDR3 covers 17 residues. V shed 4 bases, J shed 7 bases, and the junction held 15 bases outside the gene matches. The DNA of the CDR3 is TGTGCCAGCAGTTCCCACATGGGACAGGAGGCGGGGAATGAGCAGTTCTTC. This encodes CASSSHMGQEAGNEQFF.

The chain combines TRBV27 with TRBJ2-3; D gene uncertain. This CDR3 is built from 16 residues. V was cut by 3 bases and J by 2 bases, with 15 bases left in between. From germline, CDR1 is MNHEY and CDR2 SMNVEV (reference sequence). The CDR3, as DNA: TGTGCCAGCAGTTTCTTCGGGTCATTTTACACAGATACGCAGTATTTT. Translating it yields CASSFFGSFYTDTQYF.

CDR3 sequence: CASSQTSGTRNEQFF. The DNA of the CDR3 is TGCGCCAGCAGCCAGACTAGCGGGACCCGCAATGAGCAGTTCTTC. This chain connects TRBV4-1 to TRBJ2-1, with 11 bases fitting TRBD2. V was clipped by 3 bases and J by 6 bases; unmatched bases: 4. Per germline, CDR1 MGHRA and CDR2 YSYEKL. This CDR3 is 15 amino acids long.

The genes are TRBV9 and TRBJ2-7; 11 nucleotides align to TRBD1. J lost 4 bases, V lost 0 bases, and 6 bases had no gene match. The germline V gene has CDR1 SGDLS and CDR2 YYNGEE. The CDR3 sequence is 16 residues long. CDR3 sequence reads: CASSVGTGGARYEQYF. The CDR3 DNA is TGTGCCAGCAGCGTAGGGACAGGGGGCGCACGATACGAGCAGTACTTC.

The V call is TRBV5-1, the J call TRBJ2-5, with D hard to call. V lost 1 base and J lost 5, with 21 bases in between. This CDR3 is 17 amino acids long. Germline CDR1 and CDR2: SGHRS and YFSETQ. In DNA form, the CDR3 reads TGCGCCAGCAGCTTGAACGTCCCGACTGGCCGCCTGGAGACCCAGTACTTC. This gives the protein CASSLNVPTGRLETQYF.

V usage is TRBV12-5 and J usage is TRBJ1-2; no definite D call. This CDR3 contains 14 residues. CDR1 LGHNT and CDR2 FRNRAP come from the germline V gene. Between the trimmed V and J ends, which lost 1 base and 3 bases, there was a span of 9 bases. CDR3 DNA: TGTGCTAGTGGTTTGGACTCGGGGTACTATGGCTACACCTTC. It codes for CASGLDSGYYGYTF.

The J gene is TRBJ1-4, the V gene TRBV5-1; TRBD1 matches at 7 bases. The CDR3 spans 16 residues. Germline CDR1 is SGHRS and CDR2 is YFSETQ. V was pared by 0 bases and J by 3 bases, with 5 bases of the junction left unmatched. CDR3 in DNA: TGCGCCAGCAGCTTGGATTCGACAGGGCCTAATGAAAAACTGTTTTTT. It is translated as CASSLDSTGPNEKLFF.